The clone carrying this T cell receptor beta chain was seen just once. This sample was included in a study of technical replicates of blood from four donors. This table comes from immunoSEQ multiplex PCR, and its TCRdb copy is limited to in-frame clones, with some not included. This sample has 45,000 to 60,000 clones, with approximately 94% found just once. In germline, CDR1 is SGHRS, CDR2 YFSETQ. The CDR3 extends over 14 amino acids. The junction had 7 bases not matched to a gene; V was cut back by 5 bases and J by 7 bases. The sequence derives from a human donor in good health. Some clones in this sample may be carry-over from other donors' samples. Sample: PBMCs. This chain connects TRBV5-1 to TRBJ2-2, with TRBD1 identical over 8 bases. CDR3 residues: CASRPDRENGELFF. The CDR3, as DNA: TGCGCCAGCAGACCGGACAGGGAAAACGGGGAGCTGTTTTTT.